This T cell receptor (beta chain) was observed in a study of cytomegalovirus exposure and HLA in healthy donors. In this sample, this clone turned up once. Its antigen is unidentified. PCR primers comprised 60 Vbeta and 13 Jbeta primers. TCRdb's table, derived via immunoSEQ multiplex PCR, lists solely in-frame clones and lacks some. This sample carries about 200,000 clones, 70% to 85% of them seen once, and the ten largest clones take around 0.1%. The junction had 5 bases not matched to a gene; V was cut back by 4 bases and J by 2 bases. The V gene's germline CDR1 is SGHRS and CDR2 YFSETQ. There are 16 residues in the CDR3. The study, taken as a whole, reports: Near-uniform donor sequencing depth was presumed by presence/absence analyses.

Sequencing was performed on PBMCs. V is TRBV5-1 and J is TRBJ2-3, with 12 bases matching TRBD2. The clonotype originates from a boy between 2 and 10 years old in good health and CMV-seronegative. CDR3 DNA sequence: TGCGCCAGCAGCCCCGGACTAGCGGGGACCACAGATACGCAGTATTTT. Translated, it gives CASSPGLAGTTDTQYF. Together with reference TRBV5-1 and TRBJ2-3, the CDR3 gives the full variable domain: KAGVTQTPRYLIKTRGQQVTLSCSPISGHRSVSWYQQTPGQGLQFLFEYFSETQRNKGNFPGRFSGRQFSNSRSEMNVSTLELGDSALYLCASSPGLAGTTDTQYFGPGTRLTVL.